This T cell receptor beta chain was observed in a study of T cells in women clearing cervical HPV infection. General study points: Timing of associations relative to infection is unclear; T-cell subsets were not isolated.

The CDR3 spans 14 residues. Germline V CDR1 and CDR2: PRHDT, FYEKMQ (reference sequence). Using immunoSEQ multiplex PCR, the repertoire was profiled, and TCRdb retains in-frame clones only, with some absent. The sample has some 33,000 clones, and its top ten clones hold roughly 4.2%. In the case of this clone: Its antigen is undetermined. The read ends 3 residues before the CDR3 terminus; that terminus is restored from the germline J gene.

The rearrangement uses TRBV13 and TRBJ2-3, with 7 nucleotides matching TRBD2. This TCR came from a woman between 18 and 75 years old with a cervical HPV16 infection that either progressed to CIN3+ or cleared (not recorded which). Sequencing was done on a sample of blood buffy coat. The CDR3 DNA, read in part, is TGTGCCAGCAGCTTGAGGGGACGGGGGGAGACG. Encoded protein: CASSLRGRGET. In full, the CDR3 is CASSLRGRGETQYF.